This T cell receptor beta chain was recorded in a study of shared clonotypes between healthy human individuals. The authors divided CD4+ cells into CD45RA+ naive and CD45RA-negative memory subsets. Trimming shortened V by 5 bases and J by 0 bases, and 18 bases separated the two germline ends. The CDR3 length is 17 residues. Germline assignment: CDR1 MDHEN and CDR2 SYDVKM. It was 150 to 250 ng DNA, 25,000 to 35,000 T cell genomes, that sorted-subset replicate PCRs used. Sequencing used immunoSEQ multiplex PCR; TCRdb keeps in-frame clones, though not all of them. This sample has around 2.1 million clones, with nearly 97% found just once.

The clonotype comes from a man younger than 35 in good health. The sample taken for sequencing was naive CD4+ T cells sorted from blood. Subset here: CD45RA+ positively selected. The V and J genes are TRBV28 and TRBJ2-3; D unresolved. The CDR3 DNA is TGTGCCAGCAGTGCCGGGCTTTATGTGGCTAGCACAGATACGCAGTATTTT. This translates into CASSAGLYVASTDTQYF.